The clone carrying this T cell receptor beta chain was picked up many times. This sample was included in a study of human T cells and chemical hapten exposure. Study information: Sensitization employed 2% DPC on 2 cm by 2 cm of upper inner arm skin. Slight differences in pooled library volume were the main source of varying TCR yields across samples. Patients additionally received therapeutic doses of diphenylcyclopropenone on the scalp once a week, and this continued throughout the roughly 26-week study.

Unique molecular identifiers were attached to individual cDNA molecules within the library. TCRdb itself ran the RACE reads through MiXCR, one entry per CDR3 protein. The table records around 120,000 distinct CDR3 sequences, less than 15% of them present only once. As to time point: pre-sensitization, week 0. Treatment defined: therapeutic diphenylcyclopropenone sensitization with weekly scalp DPC. This sequence was found in a woman in her late teens or twenties with alopecia areata. Some clones in this sample may be carry-over from other donors' samples. Here the sequenced sample was whole blood, taken in connection with sensitization to the hapten diphenylcyclopropenone (DPC).

CDR3 region: CSARDFRQGSGEQFF. The CDR3 DNA reads as TGCAGTGCTAGAGATTTTAGACAGGGATCGGGTGAGCAGTTCTTC. This chain joins TRBV20-1 and TRBJ2-1; 7 bases fit TRBD1. V was clipped by 0 bases and J by 9 bases; unmatched bases: 11. CDR3 length equals 15 residues. The germline V gene encodes CDR1 DFQATT and CDR2 SNEGSKA (reference sequence).